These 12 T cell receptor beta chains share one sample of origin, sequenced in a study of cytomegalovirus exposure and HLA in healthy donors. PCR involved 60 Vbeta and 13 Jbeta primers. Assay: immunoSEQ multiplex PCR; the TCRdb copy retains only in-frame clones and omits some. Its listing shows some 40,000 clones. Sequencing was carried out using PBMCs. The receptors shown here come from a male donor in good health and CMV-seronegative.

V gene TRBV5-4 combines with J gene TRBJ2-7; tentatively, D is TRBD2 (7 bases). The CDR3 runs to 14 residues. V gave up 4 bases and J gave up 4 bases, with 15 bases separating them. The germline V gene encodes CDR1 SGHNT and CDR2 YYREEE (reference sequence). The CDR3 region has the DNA TGTGCCAGCAGCCCCACGGGGGGCCTGTACGAGCAGTACTTC. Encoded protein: CASSPTGGLYEQYF. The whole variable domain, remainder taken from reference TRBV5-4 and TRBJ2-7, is ETGVTQSPTHLIKTRGQQVTLRCSSQSGHNTVSWYQQALGQGPQFIFQYYREEENGRGNFPPRFSGLQFPNYSSELNVNALELDDSALYLCASSPTGGLYEQYFGPGTRLTVT.

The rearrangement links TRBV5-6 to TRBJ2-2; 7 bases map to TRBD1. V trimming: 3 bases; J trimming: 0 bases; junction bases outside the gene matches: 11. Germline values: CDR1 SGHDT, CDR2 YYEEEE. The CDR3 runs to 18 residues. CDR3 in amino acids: CASSYRGRGFPNTGELFF. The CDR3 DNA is TGTGCCAGCAGCTACCGGGGCAGGGGGTTCCCGAACACCGGGGAGCTGTTTTTT. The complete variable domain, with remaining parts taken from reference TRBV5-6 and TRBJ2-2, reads DAGVTQSPTHLIKTRGQQVTLRCSPKSGHDTVSWYQQALGQGPQFIFQYYEEEERQRGNFPDRFSGHQFPNYSSELNVNALLLGDSALYLCASSYRGRGFPNTGELFFGEGSRLTVL.

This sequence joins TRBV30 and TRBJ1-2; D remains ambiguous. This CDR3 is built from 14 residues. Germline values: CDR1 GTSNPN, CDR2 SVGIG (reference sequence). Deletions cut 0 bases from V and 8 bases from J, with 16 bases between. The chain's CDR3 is CAWSVLGPFGGYTF. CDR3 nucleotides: TGTGCCTGGAGTGTACTAGGACCCTTTGGGGGCTACACCTTC.

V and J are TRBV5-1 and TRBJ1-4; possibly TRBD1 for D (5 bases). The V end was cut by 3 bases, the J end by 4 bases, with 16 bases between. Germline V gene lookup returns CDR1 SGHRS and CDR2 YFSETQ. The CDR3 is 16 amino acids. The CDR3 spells CASSWRGDGVNEKLFF. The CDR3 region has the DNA TGCGCCAGCAGCTGGAGGGGTGACGGGGTTAATGAAAAACTGTTTTTT.

This chain's CDR3 is CASSLGGSWVDEQYF. The CDR3 coding sequence is TGCGCCAGCAGCTTGGGAGGCAGTTGGGTAGACGAGCAGTACTTC. The chain joins TRBV5-1 to TRBJ2-7; D is uncertain. Germline V gives CDR1 SGHRS, CDR2 YFSETQ. The CDR3 sequence is 15 residues long. V was trimmed by 0 bases and J by 5 bases, leaving 15 bases between them.

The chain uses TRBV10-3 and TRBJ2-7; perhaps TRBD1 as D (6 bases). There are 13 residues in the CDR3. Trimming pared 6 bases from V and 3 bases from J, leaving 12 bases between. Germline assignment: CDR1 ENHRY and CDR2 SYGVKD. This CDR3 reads CAISPGHLYEQYF. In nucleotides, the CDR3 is TGTGCCATCAGCCCGGGACACCTCTACGAGCAGTACTTC.

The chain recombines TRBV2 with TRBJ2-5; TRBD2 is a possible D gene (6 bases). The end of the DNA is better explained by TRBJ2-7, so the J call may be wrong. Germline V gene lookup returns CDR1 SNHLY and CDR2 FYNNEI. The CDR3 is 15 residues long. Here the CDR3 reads CASSARREVRYEQYF. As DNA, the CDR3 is TGTGCCAGCAGTGCACGGAGGGAGGTTAGGTACGAGCAGTACTTC.

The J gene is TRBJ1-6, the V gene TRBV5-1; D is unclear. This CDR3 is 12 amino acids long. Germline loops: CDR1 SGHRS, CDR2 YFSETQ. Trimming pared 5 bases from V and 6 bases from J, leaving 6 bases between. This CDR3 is CASRQSNSPLHF. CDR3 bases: TGCGCCAGCAGGCAGTCTAATTCACCCCTCCACTTT.

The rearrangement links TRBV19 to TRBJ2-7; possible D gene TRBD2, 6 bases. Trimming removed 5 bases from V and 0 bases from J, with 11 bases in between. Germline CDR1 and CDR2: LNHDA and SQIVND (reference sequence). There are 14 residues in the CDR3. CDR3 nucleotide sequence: TGTGCCAGTAGTGCGGGACTGAGCTCCTACGAGCAGTACTTC. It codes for CASSAGLSSYEQYF. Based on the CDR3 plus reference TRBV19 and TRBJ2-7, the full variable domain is DGGITQSPKYLFRKEGQNVTLSCEQNLNHDAMYWYRQDPGQGLRLIYYSQIVNDFQKGDIAEGYSVSREKKESFPLTVTSAQKNPTAFYLCASSAGLSSYEQYFGPGTRLTVT.

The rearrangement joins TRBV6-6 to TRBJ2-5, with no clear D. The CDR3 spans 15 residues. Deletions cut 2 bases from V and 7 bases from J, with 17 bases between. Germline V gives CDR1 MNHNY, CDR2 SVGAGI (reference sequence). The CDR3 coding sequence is TGTGCCAGCAGTTACCCCGCTGACATCCAAACGACCCAGTACTTC. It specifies CASSYPADIQTTQYF.

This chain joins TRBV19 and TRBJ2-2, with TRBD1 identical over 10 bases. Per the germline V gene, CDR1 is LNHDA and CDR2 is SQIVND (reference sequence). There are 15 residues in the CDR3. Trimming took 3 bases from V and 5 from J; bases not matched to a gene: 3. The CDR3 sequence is CASSILGQGTGELFF. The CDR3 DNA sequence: TGTGCCAGTAGTATCTTGGGACAGGGGACCGGGGAGCTGTTTTTT.

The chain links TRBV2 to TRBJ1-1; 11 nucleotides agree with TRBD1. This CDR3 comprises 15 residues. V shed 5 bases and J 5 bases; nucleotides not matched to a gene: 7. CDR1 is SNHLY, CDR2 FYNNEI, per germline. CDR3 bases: TGTGCCAGCAGTAGGACAGGGGGCGGGTCAACTGAAGCTTTCTTT. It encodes CASSRTGGGSTEAFF.